This T cell receptor (beta chain) stems from a study of graft-versus-host responses after intestinal transplantation (dated by TCRdb to about 2021). A note on the overall study: Multivisceral, liver-intestinal, or isolated intestinal transplants were received by the recipients. Every recipient was given anti-thymocyte globulin induction, followed by roughly 3 years of maintenance tacrolimus and steroids. After intestinal transplantation, graft-versus-host and host-versus-graft alloreactive T cell clones were followed in the graft, circulation and bone marrow using bulk TCR-beta CDR3 sequencing. Alloreactive clones were identified by sequencing pre-transplant mixed lymphocyte reaction products and comparing them with unstimulated pre-transplant donor and recipient T cells. A cohort of fewer than 25 intestinal transplant recipients, including one retransplant, was enrolled, and a few patients lacking pretransplant specimens were excluded. Donor T cell macrochimerism was defined as a peak of at least 4% donor T cells among recipient peripheral blood mononuclear cells. Rather than going through the commercial service, samples from three later patients were sequenced in-house on an Illumina MiSeq and processed with MiXCR. Summary of the overall study and its limitations: Conclusions were limited by the relatively low number and heterogeneity of intestinal transplant patients. Early after transplant, declines in HvG clones were associated with peak levels of circulating GvH clones. Patients with donor T cell macrochimerism had high GvH to HvG T cell clonal ratios in their allografts. GvH clones were detected in recipient bone marrow, and some of these GvH clones were observed earlier in ileal mucosa or blood, consistent with an intestinal mucosal origin.

Blood samples were collected up to 4 times in the first month after transplant and then at least monthly when available. In the germline V gene (reference sequence), CDR1 corresponds to DFQATT and CDR2 to SNEGSKA. The germline ends are 7 bases apart after V is trimmed by 3 bases and J by 4 bases. Inclusive of the bounding cysteine and phenylalanine, the CDR3 is 11 residues long. Solely the CDR3 DNA is kept, with 33 bases framed from the first base. Library preparation employed the immunoSEQ multiplex PCR assay. For most patients, genomic DNA was subjected to high-throughput TCR-beta CDR3 sequencing by Adaptive Biotechnologies. The published analysis was carried out like this. TCR sequencing data were retrieved from Adaptive's ImmunoSEQ software for more than 15 patients, whereas a few other patients were processed with MiXCR and VDJtools. CDR3 nucleotide sequences shared by donor and recipient were removed because the origin of these sequences could not be assigned. To count as alloreactive, a clone needed at least 2-fold expansion over unstimulated cells and a minimum CFSE-low frequency of 0.002% (template counts) or 0.001% (read counts). Mappable clones were those detected in sequenced pre-transplant spleen, lymph node, or MLR CFSE-low populations of the donor or recipient. The cumulative frequency of alloreactive clones was calculated as a percentage of all sequences, weighted by copy number. TCRdb retrieved this table from immuneACCESS and kept in-frame rearrangements only. Not all clones are present; in checked studies, unresolved V genes account for under half, and no reason is known for the remainder. The DNA gave D and trimming, while V, J and clone size come from that table. For this sample the table gives about 25,000 clones, of which about 93% were detected only once. The leading ten clones occupy 0.75% to 0.95% of the sample.

As concerns this clone: Its antigen is currently not known. Per-nucleotide qualities are absent, and no much larger clonotype sits a single base away.

The sequence was collected from a human patient who received an intestinal transplant, so some T cells may come from the graft donor. Here the sequenced sample was PBMCs, taken approximately 30 days after intestinal transplant. The sequence links TRBV20-1 to TRBJ2-7, with an unclear D gene assignment. The nucleotides read TGCAGTGCTAGTGAAGGATACGAGCAGTACTTC. This yields the protein CSASEGYEQYF.